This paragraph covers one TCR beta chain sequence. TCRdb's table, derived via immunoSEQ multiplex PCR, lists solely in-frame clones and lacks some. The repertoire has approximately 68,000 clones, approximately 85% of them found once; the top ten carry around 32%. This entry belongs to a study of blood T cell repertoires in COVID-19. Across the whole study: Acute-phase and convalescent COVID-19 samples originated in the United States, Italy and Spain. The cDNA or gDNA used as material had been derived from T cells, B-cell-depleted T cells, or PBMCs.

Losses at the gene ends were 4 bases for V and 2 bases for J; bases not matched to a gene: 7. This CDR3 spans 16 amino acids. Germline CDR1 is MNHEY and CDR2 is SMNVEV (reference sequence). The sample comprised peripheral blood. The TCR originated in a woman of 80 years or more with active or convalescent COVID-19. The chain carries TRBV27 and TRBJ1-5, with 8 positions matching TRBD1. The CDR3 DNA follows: TGTGCCAGCAGTTCCTCACAGGGGGGGGGCAATCAGCCCCAGCATTTT. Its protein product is CASSSSQGGGNQPQHF.